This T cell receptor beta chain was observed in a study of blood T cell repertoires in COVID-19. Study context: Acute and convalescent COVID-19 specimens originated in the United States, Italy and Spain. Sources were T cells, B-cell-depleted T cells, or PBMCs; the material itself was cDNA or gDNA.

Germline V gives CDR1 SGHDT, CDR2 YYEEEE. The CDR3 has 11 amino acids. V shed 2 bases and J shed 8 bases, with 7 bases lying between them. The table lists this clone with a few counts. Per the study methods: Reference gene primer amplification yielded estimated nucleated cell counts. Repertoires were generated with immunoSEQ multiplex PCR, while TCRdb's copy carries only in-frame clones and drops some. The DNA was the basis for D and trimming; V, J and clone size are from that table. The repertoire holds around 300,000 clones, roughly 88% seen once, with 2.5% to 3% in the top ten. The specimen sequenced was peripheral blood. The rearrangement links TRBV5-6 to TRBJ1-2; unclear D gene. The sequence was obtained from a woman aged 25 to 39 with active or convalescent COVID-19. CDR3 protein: CASSLGAGYTF. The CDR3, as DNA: TGTGCCAGCAGCTTAGGAGCGGGCTACACCTTC.